The rows below give T cell receptor beta chains drawn from one sample of a study of neoadjuvant nivolumab and ipilimumab in lung cancer. Assay used: immunoSEQ multiplex PCR; TCRdb lists only in-frame clones, some missing. The data hold 5,500 to 7,500 clones, with 76% observed a single time. Specimen: tumor tissue, collected after neoadjuvant nivolumab, alone or with ipilimumab, at or shortly before surgery. These receptors were taken from an adult with non-small cell lung cancer. The conserved cysteine and the conserved F or W are not part of the CDR3 here. Fields, in order: J gene, V gene, CDR3 protein.

>TRBJ2-1|TRBV7-9
ASSFDGSNEQF
>TRBJ1-1|TRBV19
ASYSDLGGTEAF
>TRBJ2-7|TRBV6-5
ASSYSGIGYEQY
>TRBJ2-1|TRBV7-9
ASSLVLAGGANEQF
>TRBJ2-3|TRBV6-5
ASSYSGLAGVPY
>TRBJ2-5|TRBV7-9
ASSLGGIETQY
>TRBJ2-7|TRBV5-1
ASSYNRQEPNEQY
>TRBJ2-2|TRBV5-4
ASSLEGGPNTGELF
>TRBJ2-3|TRBV5-1
ASSSGPGGSGTDTQY
>TRBJ2-2|TRBV19
ATSIRRNTGELF
>TRBJ1-4|TRBV6-5
ASSSDRGGKLF